This T cell receptor beta chain appears in the sequencing data of a study of blood T cell repertoires in COVID-19. Overall study: COVID-19 samples, acute and convalescent, were from the United States, Italy and Spain. T cells, B-cell-depleted T cells, or PBMCs provided the cDNA or gDNA that served as material.

The germline gives CDR1 LNHDA, CDR2 SQIVND (reference sequence). Trimming took off 5 bases at V and 4 bases at J, with 17 bases between the two ends. The CDR3 length is 15 residues. In the authors' methods: Researchers report that nucleated cell counts were estimated from reference gene primer amplification. TCRdb keeps only in-frame clones here, not all; method: immunoSEQ multiplex PCR. V and J calls plus clone size are reproduced from that table; the DNA served to infer D and trimming. The table has about 88,000 clones, approximately 90% seen once. The source material was peripheral blood. The TCR comes from a male donor with acute or convalescent COVID-19. The chain is built from TRBV19 and TRBJ1-2, with a tentative D call TRBD1 (5 bases). CDR3 DNA sequence: TGTGCCAGTAGTCATCGGACACCCGCCACCTATGGCTACACCTTC. This gives the protein CASSHRTPATYGYTF.